This TCR beta chain came from a study of brain T cells in children with intractable seizures. Findings of the study overall: HCMV serostatus was not known, and viral specificity came from CDR3 similarity only.

The table came from immunoSEQ multiplex PCR; TCRdb's copy has only in-frame clones and leaves some out. The table has over 95,000 clones, 90% to 95% seen once; the top ten hold 3.8%. The sequenced cases were selected for having the highest brain T cell transcript signatures. Before surgery, patients took at least one anti-epileptic drug. With respect to this clone: Its target is not known.

V was cut by 5 bases and J by 5 bases, with 15 bases left in between. Germline V lookup: CDR1 SNHLY, CDR2 FYNNEI. CDR3 size: 14 residues. This sequence was found in a boy in the first two years of life with hemimegalencephaly and intractable seizures. Specimen: peripheral blood, collected at surgery. This chain joins TRBV2 and TRBJ1-1, with a tentative D call TRBD1 (5 bases). CDR3: CASSLGLFFTEAFF. CDR3 bases: TGTGCCAGCAGTCTGGGACTATTTTTTACTGAAGCTTTCTTT.